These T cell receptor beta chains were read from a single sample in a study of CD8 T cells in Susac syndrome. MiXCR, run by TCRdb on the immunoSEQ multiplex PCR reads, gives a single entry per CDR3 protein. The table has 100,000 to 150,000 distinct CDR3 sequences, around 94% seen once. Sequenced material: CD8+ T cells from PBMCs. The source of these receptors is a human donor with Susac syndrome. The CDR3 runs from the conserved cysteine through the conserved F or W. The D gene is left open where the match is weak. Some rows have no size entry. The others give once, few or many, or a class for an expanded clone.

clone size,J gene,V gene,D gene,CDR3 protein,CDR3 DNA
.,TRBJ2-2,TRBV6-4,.,CASSPGNTGELFF,TGTGCCAGCAGTCCGGGGAACACCGGGGAGCTGTTTTTT
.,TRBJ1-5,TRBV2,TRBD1,CASRKRQGWSNQPQHF,TGTGCCAGCAGAAAAAGACAGGGTTGGAGCAATCAGCCCCAGCATTTT
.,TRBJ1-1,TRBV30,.,CAWSRWGEAFF,TGTGCCTGGAGTCGATGGGGGGAAGCTTTCTTT
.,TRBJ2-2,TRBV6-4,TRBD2,CASSAGTSASGELFF,TGTGCCAGCAGCGCCGGGACTAGCGCCTCCGGGGAGCTGTTTTTT
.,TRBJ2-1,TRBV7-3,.,CASSLGTSNEQFF,TGTGCCAGCAGCTTAGGTACTTCGAATGAGCAGTTCTTC
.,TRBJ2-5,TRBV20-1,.,CSARRLEGKTQYF,TGCAGTGCTAGGAGGCTGGAAGGGAAGACCCAGTACTTC
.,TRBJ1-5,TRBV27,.,CASNPPTGPNQPQHF,TGTGCCAGCAATCCCCCGACAGGCCCAAATCAGCCCCAGCATTTT
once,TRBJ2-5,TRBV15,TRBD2,CATSRGAGDQETQYF,TGTGCCACCAGCAGAGGAGCGGGAGATCAAGAGACCCAGTACTTC
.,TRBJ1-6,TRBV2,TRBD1,CASSEAMTGWQSPLHF,TGTGCCAGCAGTGAAGCGATGACAGGGTGGCAGTCACCCCTCCACTTT
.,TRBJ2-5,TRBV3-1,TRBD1,CASSQEDRVGVKTTEETQYF,TGTGCCAGCAGCCAAGAAGACAGGGTCGGGGTAAAAACCACTGAAGAGACCCAGTACTTC
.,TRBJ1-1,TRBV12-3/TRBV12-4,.,CASSQEAGVGAFF,TGTGCCAGCAGCCAAGAGGCAGGGGTGGGGGCTTTCTTT
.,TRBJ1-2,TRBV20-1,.,CSARVYSQVHYGYTF,TGCAGTGCTAGAGTTTATAGTCAAGTCCACTATGGCTACACCTTC
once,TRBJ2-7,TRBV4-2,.,CASSQDPTSSYEQYF,TGTGCCAGCAGCCAAGATCCCACGAGCTCCTACGAGCAGTACTTC
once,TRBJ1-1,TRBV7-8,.,CASSLAGSGGYTEAFF,TGTGCCAGCAGCTTAGCGGGATCCGGGGGGTACACTGAAGCTTTCTTT
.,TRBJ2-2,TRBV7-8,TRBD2,CASSWGLAVYTGELFF,TGTGCCAGCAGCTGGGGACTAGCGGTCTACACCGGGGAGCTGTTTTTT
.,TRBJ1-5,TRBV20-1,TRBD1,CSAIGTGNQPQHF,TGCAGTGCTATCGGGACAGGGAATCAGCCCCAGCATTTT
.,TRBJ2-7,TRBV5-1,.,CASSPGGLGSYEQYF,TGCGCCAGCAGCCCCGGGGGGCTTGGGTCCTACGAGCAGTACTTC
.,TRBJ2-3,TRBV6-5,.,CASSLLGVTDTQYF,TGTGCCAGCAGTCTATTGGGGGTCACAGATACGCAGTATTTT
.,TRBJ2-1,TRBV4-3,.,CASRLGTAGGDEQFF,TGCGCCAGCAGGCTTGGAACCGCTGGGGGCGATGAGCAGTTCTTC
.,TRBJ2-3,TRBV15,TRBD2,CATSRVAGDSADTQYF,TGTGCCACCAGCAGAGTAGCGGGAGATAGCGCAGATACGCAGTATTTT
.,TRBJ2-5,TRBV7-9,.,CASSRKETQYF,TGTGCCAGCAGCCGGAAAGAGACCCAGTACTTC
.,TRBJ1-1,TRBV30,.,CAWRDVRWAFF,TGTGCCTGGAGGGACGTCCGCTGGGCTTTCTTT
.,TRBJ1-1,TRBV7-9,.,CASSLGLGQGEAFF,TGTGCCAGCAGCTTAGGATTGGGGCAGGGTGAAGCTTTCTTT
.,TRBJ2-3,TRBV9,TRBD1,CASSSSGQAPDTQYF,TGTGCCAGCAGCTCTTCTGGACAGGCGCCAGATACGCAGTATTTT
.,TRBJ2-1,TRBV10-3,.,CAISEGGGSYNEQFF,TGTGCCATCAGTGAAGGAGGCGGGTCCTACAATGAGCAGTTCTTC
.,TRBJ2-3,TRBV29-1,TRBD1,CSAKTGGSFDTQYF,TGCAGCGCGAAAACAGGGGGTTCATTTGATACGCAGTATTTT
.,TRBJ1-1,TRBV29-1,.,CSVRYDTEAFF,TGCAGCGTTAGGTACGACACTGAAGCTTTCTTT
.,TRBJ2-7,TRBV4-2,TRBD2,CASSAGVSYEQYF,TGTGCCAGCAGCGCGGGGGTTTCCTACGAGCAGTACTTC
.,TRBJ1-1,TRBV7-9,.,CASSLAEAFF,TGTGCCAGCAGCTTAGCTGAAGCTTTCTTT
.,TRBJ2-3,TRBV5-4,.,CASSLGGNAQYF,TGTGCCAGCAGCTTGGGGGGAAATGCGCAGTATTTT
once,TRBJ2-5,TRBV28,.,CASSPQGPAETQYF,TGTGCCAGCAGTCCCCAGGGACCGGCGGAGACCCAGTACTTC
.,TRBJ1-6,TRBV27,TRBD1,CASRIQGFDSYNSPLHF,TGTGCCAGCAGGATACAGGGGTTCGACTCCTATAATTCACCCCTCCACTTT
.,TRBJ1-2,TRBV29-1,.,CSGSLTDSEGYTF,TGCAGCGGATCGTTGACAGATTCCGAAGGCTACACCTTC
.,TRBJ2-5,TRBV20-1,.,CSARRLTREAGGGTQETQYF,TGCAGTGCTAGACGATTGACCAGGGAAGCCGGCGGAGGGACCCAAGAGACCCAGTACTTC
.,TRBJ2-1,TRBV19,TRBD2,CASSMASGGFFYNEQFF,TGTGCCAGTAGTATGGCTAGCGGGGGATTTTTCTACAATGAGCAGTTCTTC
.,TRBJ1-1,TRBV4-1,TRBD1,CASSQGEVTGAGAFF,TGCGCCAGCAGCCAAGGAGAAGTGACAGGGGCTGGAGCTTTCTTT
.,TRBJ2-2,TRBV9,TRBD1,CASSVTGTGMPGELFF,TGTGCCAGCAGCGTGACCGGGACAGGGATGCCCGGGGAGCTGTTTTTT
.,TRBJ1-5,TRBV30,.,CAWSVSRGYSNQPQHF,TGTGCCTGGAGTGTATCGCGAGGGTACAGCAATCAGCCCCAGCATTTT
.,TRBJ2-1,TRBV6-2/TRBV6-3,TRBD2,CASSYSGTSGYNEQFF,TGTGCCAGCAGTTACTCAGGGACTAGCGGATACAATGAGCAGTTCTTC
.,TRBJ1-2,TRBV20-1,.,CSARGWEAYGYTF,TGCAGTGCCCGAGGGTGGGAAGCCTATGGCTACACCTTC
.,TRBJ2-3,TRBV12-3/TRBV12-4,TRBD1,CASGGQGLDTQYF,TGTGCCAGCGGCGGACAGGGGTTAGATACGCAGTATTTT
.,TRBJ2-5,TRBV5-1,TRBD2,CASSTGDYPRGTQYF,TGCGCCAGCAGCACGGGGGACTACCCGCGTGGGACCCAGTACTTC
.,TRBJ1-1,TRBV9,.,CASSPSDSLMNTEAFF,TGTGCCAGCAGCCCGTCGGACAGCCTCATGAACACTGAAGCTTTCTTT
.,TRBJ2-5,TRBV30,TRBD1,CAWTAGQGGETQYF,TGTGCCTGGACGGCTGGACAGGGTGGGGAGACCCAGTACTTC
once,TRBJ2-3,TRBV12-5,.,CASGLSIVTGNPHTQYF,TGTGCTAGTGGTTTGAGTATCGTTACAGGAAACCCTCATACGCAGTATTTT
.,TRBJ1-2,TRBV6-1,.,CASSDGNLGYTF,TGTGCCAGCAGTGATGGCAATCTAGGCTACACCTTC
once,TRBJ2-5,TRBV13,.,CASSFEERTQYF,TGTGCCAGCAGCTTTGAGGAGAGGACCCAGTACTTC
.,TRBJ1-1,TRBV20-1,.,CSGQRIVPATEAFF,TGCAGTGGGCAGCGGATAGTGCCGGCCACTGAAGCTTTCTTT
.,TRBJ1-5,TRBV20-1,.,CSASGGNQPQHF,TGCAGTGCTAGCGGGGGCAATCAGCCCCAGCATTTT